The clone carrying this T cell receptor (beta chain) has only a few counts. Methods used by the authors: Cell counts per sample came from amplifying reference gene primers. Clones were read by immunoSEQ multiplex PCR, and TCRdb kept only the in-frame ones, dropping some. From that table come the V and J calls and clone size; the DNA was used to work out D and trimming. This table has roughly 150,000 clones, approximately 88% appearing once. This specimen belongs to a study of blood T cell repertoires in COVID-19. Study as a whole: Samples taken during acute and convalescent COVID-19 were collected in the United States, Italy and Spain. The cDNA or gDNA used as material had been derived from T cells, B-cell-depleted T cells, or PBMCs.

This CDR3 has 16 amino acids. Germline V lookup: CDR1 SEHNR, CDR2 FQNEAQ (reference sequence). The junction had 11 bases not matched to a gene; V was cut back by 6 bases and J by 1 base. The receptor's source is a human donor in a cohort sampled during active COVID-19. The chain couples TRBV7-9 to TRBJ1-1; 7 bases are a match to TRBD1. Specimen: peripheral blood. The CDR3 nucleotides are TGTGCCAGCAGACCCCCTTCGTACAGGGGGAACACTGAAGCTTTCTTT. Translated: CASRPPSYRGNTEAFF.